This T cell receptor (beta chain) was observed in a study of CD8+ T cells in alopecia areata listed by TCRdb under 2018. Describing the broader study: In both human patients and the C3H/HeJ mouse model, the study applied high-throughput TCRbeta sequencing to look at T cell clonal expansion in alopecia areata. Scalp clonality was compared among normal scalp (n=4), patchy alopecia areata scalp (n=8), and alopecia totalis/universalis scalp (n=8). RNA was obtained with the PAXgene miRNA kit for fixed scalp, the miRNeasy kit for PBMCs, and the RNeasy kit for mouse skin. TCRbeta CDR3 regions were amplified by immunoSEQ multiplex PCR using 35 Vbeta forward and 13 Jbeta reverse primers. Human TCRbeta sequencing covered scalp tissue and sorted CD4+ and CD8+ peripheral blood T cells from patchy and totalis/universalis alopecia areata patients and healthy controls. On the study overall, not on this receptor specifically: Compared with normal scalp, lesional scalp had higher clonality and more expanded CD8+ clones, particularly in alopecia totalis/universalis, a pattern that suggests antigenic drive. TCR sequences shared between patients were less clear than in mice, possibly partly because of HLA diversity in the patient population. Scalp TCR repertoire analysis is complicated because resident alphabeta T cells in normal human skin are also sequenced, whereas mouse skin is dominated by gammadelta T cells.

Measured from the cysteine to the phenylalanine, the CDR3 is 13 residues long. Only CDR3 DNA is held: 39 bases, read in frame from base 1. The germline ends are 5 bases apart after V is trimmed by 0 bases and J by 2 bases. As encoded in the germline V gene, CDR1 is SGHRS while CDR2 is YFSETQ. A word on this clone: It has no known antigen specificity. No base qualities exist here, and no much larger clone lies one base off it.

Library preparation employed the immunoSEQ multiplex PCR assay. For TCR sequencing, RNA was extracted from every sample and reverse transcribed into cDNA to serve as template. SuperScript III was used for first-strand cDNA synthesis, primed with a 2:1 mix of oligo-dT and random hexamers. A synthetic immune receptor repertoire was used to measure amplification bias, and any remaining bias was corrected computationally. The authors' pipeline ran thus. Raw reads were preprocessed to remove errors, and CDR3 was defined according to IMGT conventions as the region from the conserved cysteine to phenylalanine. To get clonality, Shannon entropy was normalized by log2 of the number of productive unique TCRs and the result was subtracted from 1. Scalp TCRbeta sequences were cross-referenced with sorted blood CD4 and CD8 repertoires so that the CD4 or CD8 identity of scalp clones could be inferred. TCRdb provides this immuneACCESS table in a form limited to in-frame rearrangements. Some clones are lacking; in checked studies, under half of them reflect an unresolved V gene, and why the rest are absent is not known. V and J calls and clone size are given by that table; D and trimming were obtained from the DNA. The sample has over 150,000 clones on record, 45% to 70% of them singletons. The ten largest clones capture approximately 4.9% of the sample.

After PBMCs were isolated by density centrifugation and stained for CD3, CD4 and CD8, a FACSAria was used to sort CD4+ and CD8+ T cells. Scalp biopsies and blood samples were provided by unaffected controls. The sequencing input was CD8+ T cells sorted from blood. The TCR was taken from a human donor in good health. The chain couples TRBV5-1 to TRBJ2-5; the D gene assignment is ambiguous. This receptor carries the CDR3 CASSLDIQETQYF. Here is the DNA: TGCGCCAGCAGCTTGGACATACAAGAGACCCAGTACTTC.